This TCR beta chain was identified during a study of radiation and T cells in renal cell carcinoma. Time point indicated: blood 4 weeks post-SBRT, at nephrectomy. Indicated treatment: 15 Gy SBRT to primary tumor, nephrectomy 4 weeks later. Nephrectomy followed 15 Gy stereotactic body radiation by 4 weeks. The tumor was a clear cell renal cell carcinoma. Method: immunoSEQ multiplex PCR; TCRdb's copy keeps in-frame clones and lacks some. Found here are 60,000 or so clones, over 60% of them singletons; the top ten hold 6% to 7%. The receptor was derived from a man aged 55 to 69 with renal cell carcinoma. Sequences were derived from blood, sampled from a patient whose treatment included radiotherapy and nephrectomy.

Here the CDR3 DNA reads TGCGCCAGCATGGAGGGGCTTAACAATCAGCCCCAGCATTTT. This encodes CASMEGLNNQPQHF. The J gene is TRBJ1-5, the V gene TRBV10-2; D perhaps matches TRBD1 (5 bases). Trimming removed 7 bases from V and 3 bases from J, with 13 bases in between. This CDR3 region has 14 residues. Germline loops: CDR1 WSHSY, CDR2 SAAADI.